A selection of T cell receptor beta chains follows, all from one sample in a study of CD8+ T cells in alopecia areata. The method was immunoSEQ multiplex PCR; TCRdb's version includes in-frame clones alone and lacks a portion of them. The table shows 55,000 to 75,000 clones, with around 49% occurring only once. Sequenced here: CD8+ T cells sorted from blood, sampled at week 0. The receptors originated from a human donor with alopecia areata. Each CDR3 is given with its conserved first and last residue. Fields, in order: J gene, D gene, V gene, clone size, CDR3 protein, CDR3 DNA. The D gene is left open where the match is weak. Expanded clones are given a class, and other clones once, few, many or no size at all.

J gene: TRBJ2-5
D gene: TRBD2
V gene: TRBV10-3
clone size: few
CDR3 protein: CAISEGRERGETQYF
CDR3 DNA: TGTGCCATCAGTGAGGGGCGGGAGCGGGGCGAGACCCAGTACTTC

J gene: TRBJ1-1
D gene: NA
V gene: TRBV30
clone size: NA
CDR3 protein: CAWSYGMNTEAFF
CDR3 DNA: TGTGCCTGGAGTTACGGGATGAACACTGAAGCTTTCTTT

J gene: TRBJ2-4
D gene: TRBD1
V gene: TRBV27
clone size: NA
CDR3 protein: CASSLRGDRGLENIQYF
CDR3 DNA: TGTGCCAGCAGTTTAAGGGGCGACAGGGGGTTGGAAAACATTCAGTACTTC

J gene: TRBJ2-1
D gene: NA
V gene: TRBV19
clone size: NA
CDR3 protein: CASSFESSYNEQFF
CDR3 DNA: TGTGCCAGTAGTTTCGAGAGCTCCTACAATGAGCAGTTCTTC

J gene: TRBJ1-5
D gene: NA
V gene: TRBV27
clone size: NA
CDR3 protein: CASSPAGSNQPQHF
CDR3 DNA: TGTGCCAGCAGCCCCGCGGGTAGCAATCAGCCCCAGCATTTT

J gene: TRBJ1-1
D gene: NA
V gene: TRBV21-1
clone size: NA
CDR3 protein: CARESGLWKAFF
CDR3 DNA: TGTGCCAGAGAATCAGGGCTTTGGAAAGCTTTCTTT

J gene: TRBJ2-7
D gene: TRBD1
V gene: TRBV19
clone size: NA
CDR3 protein: CASSGQGDYEQYF
CDR3 DNA: TGTGCCAGTAGCGGACAGGGGGACTACGAGCAGTACTTC

J gene: TRBJ2-1
D gene: NA
V gene: TRBV6-1
clone size: few
CDR3 protein: CATVVGEQFF
CDR3 DNA: TGTGCCACCGTCGTGGGGGAGCAGTTCTTC

J gene: TRBJ2-2
D gene: TRBD1
V gene: TRBV30
clone size: NA
CDR3 protein: CAWADRLFTGELFF
CDR3 DNA: TGTGCCTGGGCGGACAGGCTCTTCACCGGGGAGCTGTTTTTT

J gene: TRBJ2-7
D gene: NA
V gene: TRBV27
clone size: NA
CDR3 protein: CASTGGSSLEQYF
CDR3 DNA: TGTGCCAGCACCGGAGGGTCGTCCTTGGAGCAGTACTTC